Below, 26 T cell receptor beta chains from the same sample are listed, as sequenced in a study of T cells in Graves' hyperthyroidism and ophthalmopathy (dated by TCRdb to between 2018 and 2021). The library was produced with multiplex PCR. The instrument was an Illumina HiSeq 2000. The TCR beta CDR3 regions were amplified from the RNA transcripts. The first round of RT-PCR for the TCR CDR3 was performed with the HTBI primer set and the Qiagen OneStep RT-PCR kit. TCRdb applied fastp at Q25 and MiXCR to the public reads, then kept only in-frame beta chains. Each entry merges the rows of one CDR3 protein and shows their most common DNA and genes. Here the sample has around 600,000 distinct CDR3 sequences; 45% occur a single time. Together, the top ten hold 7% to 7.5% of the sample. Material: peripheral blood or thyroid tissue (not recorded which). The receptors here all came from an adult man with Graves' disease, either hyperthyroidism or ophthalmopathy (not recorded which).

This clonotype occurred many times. CDR3 residues: CASSGMTGVGSNQPQHF. The DNA for the CDR3 is TGTGCCAGCAGCGGTATGACAGGGGTCGGAAGCAATCAGCCCCAGCATTTT. The chain employs TRBV7-9 and TRBJ1-5; 8 bases match TRBD1. The CDR3 runs to 17 residues. V shed 5 bases, J shed 1 base, and the junction held 10 bases outside the gene matches. The germline V gene encodes CDR1 SEHNR and CDR2 FQNEAQ (reference sequence).

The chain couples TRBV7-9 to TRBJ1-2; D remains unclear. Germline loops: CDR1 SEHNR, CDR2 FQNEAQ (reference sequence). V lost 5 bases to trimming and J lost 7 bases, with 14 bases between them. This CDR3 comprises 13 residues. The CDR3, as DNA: TGTGCCAGCAGCCCTCCGGGCCCCTCTGGCTACACCTTC. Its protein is CASSPPGPSGYTF.

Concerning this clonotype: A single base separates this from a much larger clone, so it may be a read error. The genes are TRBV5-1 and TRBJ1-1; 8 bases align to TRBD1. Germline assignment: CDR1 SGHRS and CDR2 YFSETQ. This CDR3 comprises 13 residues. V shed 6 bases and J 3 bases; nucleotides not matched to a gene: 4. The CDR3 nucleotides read TGCGCCAGCAACAAGGACAGGGACACTGAAGCTTTCTTT. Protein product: CASNKDRDTEAFF. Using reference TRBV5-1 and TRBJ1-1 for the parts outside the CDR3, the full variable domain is KAGVTQTPRYLIKTRGQQVTLSCSPISGHRSVSWYQQTPGQGLQFLFEYFSETQRNKGNFPGRFSGRQFSNSRSEMNVSTLELGDSALYLCASNKDRDTEAFFGQGTRLTVV.

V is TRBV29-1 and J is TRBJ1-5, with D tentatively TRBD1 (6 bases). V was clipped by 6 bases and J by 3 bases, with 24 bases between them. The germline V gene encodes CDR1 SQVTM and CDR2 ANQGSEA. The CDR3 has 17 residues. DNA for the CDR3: TGCAGCGTCGCCCCGGGGAGATGGCGGGGGGCCAATCAGCCCCAGCATTTT. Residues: CSVAPGRWRGANQPQHF.

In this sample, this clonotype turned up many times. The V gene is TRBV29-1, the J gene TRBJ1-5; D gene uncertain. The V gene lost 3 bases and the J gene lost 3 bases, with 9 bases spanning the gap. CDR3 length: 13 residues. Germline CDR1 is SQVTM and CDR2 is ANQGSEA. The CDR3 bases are TGCAGCGTTGACTACGGCTACAATCAGCCCCAGCATTTT. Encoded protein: CSVDYGYNQPQHF. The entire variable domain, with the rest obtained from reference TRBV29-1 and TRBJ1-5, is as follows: SAVISQKPSRDICQRGTSLTIQCQVDSQVTMMFWYRQQPGQSLTLIATANQGSEATYESGFVIDKFPISRPNLTFSTLTVSNMSPEDSSIYLCSVDYGYNQPQHFGDGTRLSIL.

The CDR3 here is CSLGTGEGNTEAFF. The CDR3 nucleotides read TGCAGCTTGGGTACAGGGGAGGGGAACACTGAAGCTTTCTTT. The genes are TRBV29-1 and TRBJ1-1, with 7 bases fitting TRBD1. Germline V gene sequence: CDR1 SQVTM, CDR2 ANQGSEA. J gave up 1 base and V 8 bases, and 10 bases lay outside the gene matches. There are 14 residues in the CDR3.

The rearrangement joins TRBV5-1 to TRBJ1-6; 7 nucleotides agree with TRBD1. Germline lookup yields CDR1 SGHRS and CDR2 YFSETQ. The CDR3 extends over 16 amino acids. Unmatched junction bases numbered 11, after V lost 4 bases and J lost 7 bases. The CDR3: CASSVTGSADNSPLHF. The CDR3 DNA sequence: TGCGCCAGCAGCGTGACAGGGAGCGCCGACAATTCACCCCTCCACTTT.

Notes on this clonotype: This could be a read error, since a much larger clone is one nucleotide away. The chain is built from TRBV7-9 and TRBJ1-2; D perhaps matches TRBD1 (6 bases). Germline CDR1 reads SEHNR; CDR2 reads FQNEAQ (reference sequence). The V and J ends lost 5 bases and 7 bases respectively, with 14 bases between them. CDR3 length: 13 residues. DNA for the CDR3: TGTGCCAGCAGCCGAGAGGGGGTCGGTGGCTACACCTTC. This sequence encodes CASSREGVGGYTF.

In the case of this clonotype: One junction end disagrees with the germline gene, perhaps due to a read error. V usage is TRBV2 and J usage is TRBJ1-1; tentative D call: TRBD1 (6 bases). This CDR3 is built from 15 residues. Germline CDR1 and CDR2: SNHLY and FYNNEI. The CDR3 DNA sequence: TGTGCCAGCGCTAGGGACAAGACCATGAACACTGAAGCCTTCTTT. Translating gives CASARDKTMNTEAFF.

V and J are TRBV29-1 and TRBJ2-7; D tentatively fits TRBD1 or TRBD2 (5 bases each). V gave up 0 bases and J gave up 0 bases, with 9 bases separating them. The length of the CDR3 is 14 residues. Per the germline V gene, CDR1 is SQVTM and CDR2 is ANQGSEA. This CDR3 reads CSVEEGGHSYEQYF. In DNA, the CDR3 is TGCAGCGTTGAAGAAGGAGGACACTCCTACGAGCAGTACTTC.

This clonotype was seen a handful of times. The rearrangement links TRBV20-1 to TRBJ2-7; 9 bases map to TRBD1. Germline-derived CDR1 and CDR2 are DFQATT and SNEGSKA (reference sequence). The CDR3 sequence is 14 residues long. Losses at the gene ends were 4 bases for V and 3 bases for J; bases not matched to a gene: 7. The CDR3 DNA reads TGCAGTGCTATTGGGGTGACAGGGGGCTACGAGCAGTACTTC. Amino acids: CSAIGVTGGYEQYF.

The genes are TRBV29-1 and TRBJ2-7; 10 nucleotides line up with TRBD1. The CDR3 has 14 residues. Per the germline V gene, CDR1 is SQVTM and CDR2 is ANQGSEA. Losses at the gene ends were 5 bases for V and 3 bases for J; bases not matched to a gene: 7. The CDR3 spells CSVRSDRGDYEQYF. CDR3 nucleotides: TGCAGCGTTCGCTCGGACAGGGGGGACTACGAGCAGTACTTC.

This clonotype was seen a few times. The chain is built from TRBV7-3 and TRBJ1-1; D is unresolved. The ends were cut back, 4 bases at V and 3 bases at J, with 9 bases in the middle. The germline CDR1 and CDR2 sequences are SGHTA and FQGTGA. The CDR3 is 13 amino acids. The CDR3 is CASSSRTDTEAFF. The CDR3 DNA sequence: TGTGCCAGCAGCTCGCGGACGGACACTGAAGCTTTCTTT.

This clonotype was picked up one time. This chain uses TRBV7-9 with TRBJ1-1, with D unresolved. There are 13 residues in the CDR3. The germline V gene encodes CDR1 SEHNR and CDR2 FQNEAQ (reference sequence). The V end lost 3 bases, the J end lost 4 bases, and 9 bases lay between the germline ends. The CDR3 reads CASSLPIVTEAFF. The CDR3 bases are TGTGCCAGCAGCTTGCCGATTGTCACTGAAGCTTTCTTT.

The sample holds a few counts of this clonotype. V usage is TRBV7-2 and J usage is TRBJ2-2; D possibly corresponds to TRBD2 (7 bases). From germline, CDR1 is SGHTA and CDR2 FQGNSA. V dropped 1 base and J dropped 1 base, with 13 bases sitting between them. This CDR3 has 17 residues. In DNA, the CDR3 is TGTGCCAGCAGCTTAGGCGGGGGCAGGATGAACACCGGGGAGCTGTTTTTT. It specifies CASSLGGGRMNTGELFF.

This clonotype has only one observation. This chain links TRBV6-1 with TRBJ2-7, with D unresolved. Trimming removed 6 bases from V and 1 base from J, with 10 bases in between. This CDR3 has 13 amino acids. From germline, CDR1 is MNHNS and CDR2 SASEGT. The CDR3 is CASRMVGSYEQYF. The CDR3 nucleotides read TGTGCCAGCAGAATGGTGGGTTCCTACGAGCAGTACTTC.

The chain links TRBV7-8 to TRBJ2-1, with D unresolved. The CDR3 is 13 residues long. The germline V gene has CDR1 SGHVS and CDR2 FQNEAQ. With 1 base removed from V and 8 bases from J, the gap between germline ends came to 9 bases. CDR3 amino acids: CASSLGKWDEQFF. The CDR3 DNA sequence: TGTGCCAGCAGCTTAGGGAAGTGGGATGAGCAGTTCTTC.

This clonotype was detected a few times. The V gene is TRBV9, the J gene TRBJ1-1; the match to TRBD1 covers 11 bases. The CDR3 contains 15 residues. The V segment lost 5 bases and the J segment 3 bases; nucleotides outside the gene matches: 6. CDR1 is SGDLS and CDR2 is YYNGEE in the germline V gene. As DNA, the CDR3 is TGTGCCAGCAGAGGACAGGGGGCGGTTGACACTGAAGCTTTCTTT. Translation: CASRGQGAVDTEAFF.

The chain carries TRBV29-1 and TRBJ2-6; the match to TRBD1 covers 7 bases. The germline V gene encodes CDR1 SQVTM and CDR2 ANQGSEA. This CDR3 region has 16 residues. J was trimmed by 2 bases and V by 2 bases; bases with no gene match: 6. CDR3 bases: TGCAGCGTTGAATGGGGGCAGGGGGCTGGGGCCAACGTCCTGACTTTC. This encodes CSVEWGQGAGANVLTF.

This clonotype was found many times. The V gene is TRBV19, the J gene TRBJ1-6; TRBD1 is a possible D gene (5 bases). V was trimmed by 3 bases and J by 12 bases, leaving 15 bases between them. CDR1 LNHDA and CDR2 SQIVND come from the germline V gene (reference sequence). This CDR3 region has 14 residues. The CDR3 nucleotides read TGTGCCAGTAGTATCCAGGGTGGAAAAAAACCCCTCCACTTT. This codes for CASSIQGGKKPLHF.

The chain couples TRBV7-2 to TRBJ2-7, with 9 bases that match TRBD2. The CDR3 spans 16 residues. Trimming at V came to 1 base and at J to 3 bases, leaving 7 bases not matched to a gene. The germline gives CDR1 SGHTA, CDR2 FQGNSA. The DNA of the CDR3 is TGTGCCAGCAGCTTAGTAGCGGGGGCCCTAAACTACGAGCAGTACTTC. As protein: CASSLVAGALNYEQYF. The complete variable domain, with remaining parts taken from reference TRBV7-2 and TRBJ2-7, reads GAGVSQSPSNKVTEKGKDVELRCDPISGHTALYWYRQSLGQGLEFLIYFQGNSAPDKSGLPSDRFSAERTGGSVSTLTIQRTQQEDSAVYLCASSLVAGALNYEQYFGPGTRLTVT.

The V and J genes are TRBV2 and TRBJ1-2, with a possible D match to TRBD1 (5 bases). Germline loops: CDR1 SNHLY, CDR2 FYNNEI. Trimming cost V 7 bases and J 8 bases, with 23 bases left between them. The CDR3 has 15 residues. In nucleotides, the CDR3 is TGTGCCAGCAAGCCCAAGGGTAGGGGAGTAAGAGGCTACACCTTC. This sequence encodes CASKPKGRGVRGYTF.

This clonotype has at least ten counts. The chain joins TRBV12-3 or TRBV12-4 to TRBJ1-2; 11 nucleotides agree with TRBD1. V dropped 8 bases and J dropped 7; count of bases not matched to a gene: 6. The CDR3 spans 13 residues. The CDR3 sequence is CASGTGTGGGYTF. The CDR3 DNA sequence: TGTGCCAGCGGAACCGGGACAGGGGGTGGCTACACCTTC.

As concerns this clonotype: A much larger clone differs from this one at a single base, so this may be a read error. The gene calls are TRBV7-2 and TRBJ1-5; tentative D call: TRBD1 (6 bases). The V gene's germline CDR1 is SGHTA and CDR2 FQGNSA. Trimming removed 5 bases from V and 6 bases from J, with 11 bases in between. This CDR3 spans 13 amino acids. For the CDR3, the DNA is TGTGCCAGCAGCCAGGGGATGGGTCAGCCCCAGCATTTT. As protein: CASSQGMGQPQHF.

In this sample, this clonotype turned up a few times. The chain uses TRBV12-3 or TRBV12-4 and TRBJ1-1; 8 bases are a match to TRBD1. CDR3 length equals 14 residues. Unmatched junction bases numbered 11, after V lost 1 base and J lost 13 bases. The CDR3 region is CASSLGTGRSVGFF. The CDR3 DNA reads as TGTGCCAGCAGTTTAGGGACAGGGCGCTCAGTGGGTTTCTTT.

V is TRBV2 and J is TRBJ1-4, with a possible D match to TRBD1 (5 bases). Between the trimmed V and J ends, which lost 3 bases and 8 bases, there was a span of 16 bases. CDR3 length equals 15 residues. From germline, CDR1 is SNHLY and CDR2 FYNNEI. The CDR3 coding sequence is TGTGCCAGCAGTGATATAGACGTAGAGGGGGAAAAACTGTTTTTT. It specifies CASSDIDVEGEKLFF.